Presented here are 24 T cell receptor beta chains from one specimen sequenced in a study of T cells after yellow fever vaccination. TCRdb reprocessed the 5' RACE reads via MiXCR and lists one record per CDR3 protein. The table lists 160,000 or so distinct CDR3 sequences, approximately 6.8% of them singletons. Material: CD4+ T cells sorted from PBMCs, obtained around 5 days after the first yellow fever vaccination. Receptors originate from a man between 18 and 29 years old who received the YFV17D yellow fever vaccine.

This clonotype appeared a few times. The CDR3 loop reads CASSLQSSPLHF. The CDR3 nucleotides read TGTGCCAGCAGCTTACAGTCCTCACCCCTCCACTTT. The V gene is TRBV7-9, the J gene TRBJ1-6; D is unclear. The V end lost 2 bases, the J end lost 10 bases, and 6 bases lay between the germline ends. The CDR3 runs to 12 residues. Germline V gives CDR1 SEHNR, CDR2 FQNEAQ (reference sequence).

This chain joins TRBV5-1 and TRBJ2-3, with unresolved D. Germline-derived CDR1 and CDR2 are SGHRS and YFSETQ. The CDR3 is made up of 15 amino acids. Trimming pared 0 bases from V and 4 bases from J, leaving 12 bases between. The DNA for the CDR3 is TGCGCCAGCAGCTTGGACCCCTCAGGAGCAGATACGCAGTATTTT. Protein product: CASSLDPSGADTQYF.

This clonotype came up many times. The V call is TRBV7-6, the J call TRBJ2-1; TRBD2 matches 14 bases. This CDR3 comprises 18 residues. Germline V gene sequence: CDR1 SGHVS, CDR2 FNYEAQ. Losses at the gene ends were 3 bases for V and 4 bases for J; bases not matched to a gene: 8. This CDR3 reads CASSFGPGTSGGYNEQFF. CDR3 nucleotide sequence: TGTGCCAGCAGCTTCGGACCCGGGACTAGCGGGGGATACAATGAGCAGTTCTTC.

In this sample, this clonotype turned up a few times. The chain is built from TRBV20-1 and TRBJ1-6; TRBD1 aligns across 8 bases. Unmatched junction bases numbered 14, after V lost 6 bases and J lost 10 bases. This CDR3 region has 15 residues. Per germline, CDR1 DFQATT and CDR2 SNEGSKA (reference sequence). In DNA, the CDR3 is TGCAGTGCCCGGACCTTACAGGGGGAGGGCTCACCCCTCCACTTT. It specifies CSARTLQGEGSPLHF.

This chain connects TRBV20-1 to TRBJ2-2, with D possibly being TRBD1 (6 bases). Germline V gene data show CDR1 as DFQATT and CDR2 as SNEGSKA (reference sequence). The CDR3 length is 12 residues. The V end was cut by 7 bases, the J end by 6 bases, with 12 bases between. CDR3 in DNA: TGCAGTGTCACAGGGAAGGCCGGGGAGCTGTTTTTT. Translated, it gives CSVTGKAGELFF.

This clonotype was seen ten or more times. The chain combines TRBV27 with TRBJ1-3; no definite D call. V lost 6 bases, J lost 0 bases, and 6 bases lay in between. The germline V gene encodes CDR1 MNHEY and CDR2 SMNVEV (reference sequence). This CDR3 region has 13 residues. CDR3 sequence reads: CASRTSSGNTIYF. CDR3 DNA: TGTGCCAGCAGGACAAGCTCTGGAAACACCATATATTTT.

This clonotype appeared many times. The chain combines TRBV24-1 with TRBJ1-2; D is uncertain. Trimming shortened V by 11 bases and J by 9 bases, and 15 bases separated the two germline ends. CDR1 KGHDR and CDR2 SFDVKD come from the germline V gene. The CDR3 sequence is 11 residues long. The CDR3 region is CAKRSGNCYTF. The CDR3 nucleotides read TGTGCCAAGAGGAGTGGGAATTGCTACACCTTC.

In its sample, this clonotype was seen a few times. This rearrangement joins TRBV10-3 to TRBJ2-3, with D unresolved. There are 12 residues in the CDR3. V lost 3 bases, J lost 7 bases, and 8 bases lay in between. Germline V lookup: CDR1 ENHRY, CDR2 SYGVKD. For the CDR3, the DNA is TGTGCCATCAGTGAAGAGGAAAATACGCAGTATTTT. This gives the protein CAISEEENTQYF.

This chain connects TRBV29-1 to TRBJ1-2; D gene unclear. The CDR3 runs to 11 residues. The V gene lost 4 bases and the J gene lost 7 bases, with 10 bases spanning the gap. CDR1 is SQVTM and CDR2 is ANQGSEA in the germline V gene. The CDR3 DNA follows: TGCAGCGTTGGGGGAGGGCTTGGCTACACCTTC. It yields the protein CSVGGGLGYTF.

The sample holds many counts of this clonotype. The rearrangement uses TRBV7-2 and TRBJ2-5; 7 bases are shared with TRBD1. There are 14 residues in the CDR3. The germline CDR1 and CDR2 sequences are SGHTA and FQGNSA. The J segment lost 1 base and the V segment lost 5 bases, leaving 4 bases of the junction unmatched. For the CDR3, the DNA is TGTGCCAGCAGCCCACAGGGGTCCCAAGAGACCCAGTACTTC. Translated, it gives CASSPQGSQETQYF.

This clonotype has a handful of counts. The chain couples TRBV12-3 or TRBV12-4 to TRBJ2-5; 9 bases are shared with TRBD1. The V gene end was trimmed by 3 bases and the J gene end by 5 bases; junction bases not matched to a gene: 7. This CDR3 comprises 15 residues. CDR3: CASSFPGQGRETQYF. The CDR3 DNA is TGTGCCAGCAGTTTCCCGGGACAGGGTCGGGAGACCCAGTACTTC.

This clonotype was detected many times. The chain combines TRBV7-2 with TRBJ2-3, with 8 bases lining up with TRBD1. The germline gives CDR1 SGHTA, CDR2 FQGNSA. This CDR3 spans 15 amino acids. V shed 2 bases, J shed 6 bases, and the junction held 7 bases outside the gene matches. CDR3 region: CASSLTGGELDTQYF. CDR3 nucleotides: TGTGCCAGCAGCTTAACAGGGGGTGAACTGGATACGCAGTATTTT.

This clonotype occurred many times. In DNA form, the CDR3 reads TGCGCCAGCAGCTTTATGACAGGGGCTACTGAAGCTTTCTTT. Translation gives CASSFMTGATEAFF. The chain has TRBV5-1 and TRBJ1-1; TRBD1 agrees at 8 bases. This CDR3 is built from 14 residues. Trimming took 2 bases from V and 5 from J; bases not matched to a gene: 5. The germline gives CDR1 SGHRS, CDR2 YFSETQ. The complete variable domain, with remaining parts taken from reference TRBV5-1 and TRBJ1-1, reads KAGVTQTPRYLIKTRGQQVTLSCSPISGHRSVSWYQQTPGQGLQFLFEYFSETQRNKGNFPGRFSGRQFSNSRSEMNVSTLELGDSALYLCASSFMTGATEAFFGQGTRLTVV.

This clonotype was seen repeatedly, ten times or more. This chain uses TRBV5-6 with TRBJ2-7; no clear D. There are 11 residues in the CDR3. CDR1 and CDR2 (germline): SGHDT, YYEEEE. Trimming removed 9 bases from V and 5 bases from J, with 12 bases in between. The CDR3 DNA reads as TGTGCCACCGGACGGAGTCACGAGCAGTACTTC. This encodes CATGRSHEQYF.

This clonotype was counted ten times or more. The chain links TRBV7-6 to TRBJ2-7; 13 positions match TRBD2. Germline CDR1 SGHVS, CDR2 FNYEAQ. Trimming removed 5 bases from V and 4 bases from J; junction bases left unmatched: 5. CDR3 length: 15 amino acids. The CDR3 sequence is CASSATSGGAYEQYV. The CDR3 nucleotides read TGTGCCAGCAGCGCCACTAGCGGGGGGGCTTACGAGCAGTACGTC.

The V gene is TRBV4-1, the J gene TRBJ1-5; D gene unclear. CDR3 length: 15 residues. Deletions cut 4 bases from V and 4 bases from J, with 14 bases between. CDR1 and CDR2 (germline): MGHRA, YSYEKL. The CDR3 sequence is CASSPLAVINQPQHF. The DNA for the CDR3 is TGCGCCAGCAGCCCGTTAGCAGTCATTAATCAGCCCCAGCATTTT.

This clonotype was recorded many times. V gene TRBV5-1 combines with J gene TRBJ2-3; no firm D call. Trimming left V 0 bases short and J 0 bases short, with 5 bases between. Germline lookup yields CDR1 SGHRS and CDR2 YFSETQ. The CDR3 runs to 14 residues. In nucleotides, the CDR3 is TGCGCCAGCAGCTTGGCTACTAGCACAGATACGCAGTATTTT. Protein product: CASSLATSTDTQYF.

The table lists this clonotype with many counts. The rearrangement joins TRBV7-9 to TRBJ1-1; TRBD1 might be the D (5 bases). CDR1 and CDR2 (germline): SEHNR, FQNEAQ (reference sequence). The CDR3 totals 14 residues. Trimming took off 2 bases at V and 4 bases at J, with 11 bases between the two ends. The DNA of the CDR3 is TGTGCCAGCAGCTTACCTCGGGACGCCACTGAAGCTTTCTTT. This sequence encodes CASSLPRDATEAFF.

This clonotype was found many times. J is TRBJ2-5 and V is TRBV29-1; 7 bases are a match to TRBD1. There are 13 residues in the CDR3. Germline V gene lookup returns CDR1 SQVTM and CDR2 ANQGSEA. J lost 1 base, V lost 6 bases, and 5 bases had no gene match. The CDR3 region has the DNA TGCAGCGTGGCCCGGACAGGCCAAGAGACCCAGTACTTC. Its translation is CSVARTGQETQYF.

This clonotype has at least ten counts. The V call is TRBV7-8, the J call TRBJ1-2; 8 nucleotides match TRBD1. Germline trimming cut 5 bases from V and 4 bases from J; bases unmatched to any gene: 9. CDR3 size: 15 residues. Germline loops: CDR1 SGHVS, CDR2 FQNEAQ. In DNA form, the CDR3 reads TGTGCCAGCAGCCCCGACAGGGGCGATATCTATGGCTACACCTTC. The encoded protein is CASSPDRGDIYGYTF.

This clonotype has at least ten counts. This sequence joins TRBV7-2 and TRBJ2-5, with D unresolved. The V and J ends lost 2 bases and 7 bases respectively, with 5 bases between them. Germline V gene data show CDR1 as SGHTA and CDR2 as FQGNSA. The CDR3 covers 11 residues. CDR3 region: CASSLRGTQYF. CDR3 nucleotides: TGTGCCAGCAGCTTACGCGGGACCCAGTACTTC.

The chain employs TRBV30 and TRBJ2-2, with TRBD2 matching over 12 bases. V was pared by 4 bases and J by 6 bases, with 12 bases of the junction left unmatched. Germline values: CDR1 GTSNPN, CDR2 SVGIG (reference sequence). The CDR3 is 17 residues long. The DNA of the CDR3 is TGTGCCTGGACCCTCCAAACTAGCGGGGGGATGGCCGGGGAGCTGTTTTTT. It translates to CAWTLQTSGGMAGELFF.

This clonotype has at least ten counts. The J gene is TRBJ2-3, the V gene TRBV7-6; the match to TRBD1 covers 10 bases. The germline gives CDR1 SGHVS, CDR2 FNYEAQ. V shed 6 bases, J shed 5 bases, and the junction held 8 bases outside the gene matches. The CDR3 has 15 residues. CDR3 region: CASSPMTGGEDTQYF. Written as DNA, the CDR3 is TGTGCCAGCAGTCCAATGACAGGGGGCGAAGATACGCAGTATTTT. Together with reference TRBV7-6 and TRBJ2-3, the CDR3 gives the full variable domain: GAGVSQSPRYKVTKRGQDVALRCDPISGHVSLYWYRQALGQGPEFLTYFNYEAQQDKSGLPNDRFSAERPEGSISTLTIQRTEQRDSAMYRCASSPMTGGEDTQYFGPGTRLTVL.

This clonotype occurred a few times. The V and J genes are TRBV5-4 and TRBJ1-4; D gene ambiguous. In germline, CDR1 is SGHNT, CDR2 YYREEE (reference sequence). V lost 1 base to trimming and J lost 6 bases, with 13 bases between them. The CDR3 runs to 15 residues. The CDR3 sequence: CASSLSLRGHEKLFF. The CDR3 bases are TGTGCCAGCAGCTTGTCTCTGAGAGGGCATGAAAAACTGTTTTTT.